These 30 T cell receptor beta chains share one sample of origin, sequenced in a study of blood T cells in healthy people across ages. PCR was performed a second time for about 7 to 11 cycles using a sample-barcoded 5' primer and a J-beta primer mix. Via MiXCR, TCRdb re-called the 5' RACE reads, giving one row per CDR3 protein. The repertoire has hundreds of thousands of distinct CDR3 sequences, around 40% of them found once; the top ten carry 20% to 25%. What was sequenced was blood. These receptors were obtained from a woman in her fifties or sixties in good health.

V is TRBV7-9 and J is TRBJ1-2; D is undetermined. V lost 4 bases to trimming and J lost 5 bases, with 8 bases between them. This CDR3 has 12 residues. Germline V CDR1 and CDR2: SEHNR, FQNEAQ (reference sequence). The CDR3 reads CASSSTSYGYTF. The CDR3 DNA reads TGTGCCAGCAGCTCAACTTCATATGGCTACACCTTC. The full variable domain, with the rest looked up from reference TRBV7-9 and TRBJ1-2, is DTGVSQNPRHKITKRGQNVTFRCDPISEHNRLYWYRQTLGQGPEFLTYFQNEAQLEKSRLLSDRFSAERPKGSFSTLEIQRTEQGDSAMYLCASSSTSYGYTFGSGTRLTVV.

This clonotype has only a few counts. The gene calls are TRBV27 and TRBJ2-1; tentative D call: TRBD1 (5 bases). The CDR3 sequence is 16 residues long. From germline, CDR1 is MNHEY and CDR2 SMNVEV (reference sequence). V was shortened by 6 bases and J by 0 bases, with 15 bases between the two germline ends. In DNA form, the CDR3 reads TGTGCCAGCAGGATCAGGGCCTTGAGCTCCTACAATGAGCAGTTCTTC. This encodes CASRIRALSSYNEQFF.

The V call is TRBV18, the J call TRBJ1-1; D is unresolved. Trimming took 4 bases from V and 6 from J, leaving 9 bases between them. CDR1 KGHSH and CDR2 LQKENI come from the germline V gene. This CDR3 is 12 amino acids long. The CDR3 DNA reads TGTGCCAGCTCACGAGAAGTCTCTGAAGCTTTCTTT. This codes for CASSREVSEAFF. Full variable domain (outside the CDR3, taken from reference TRBV18 and TRBJ1-1): NAGVMQNPRHLVRRRGQEARLRCSPMKGHSHVYWYRQLPEEGLKFMVYLQKENIIDESGMPKERFSAEFPKEGPSILRIQQVVRGDSAAYFCASSREVSEAFFGQGTRLTVV.

The chain links TRBV3-1 to TRBJ2-6; no clear D gene. This CDR3 region has 16 residues. CDR1 and CDR2 from the germline V gene are LGHDT and YNNKEL (reference sequence). V lost 0 bases, J lost 0 bases, and 6 bases lay in between. CDR3: CASSQDMGSGANVLTF. The CDR3 nucleotides are TGTGCCAGCAGCCAAGATATGGGCTCTGGGGCCAACGTCCTGACTTTC.

This sequence joins TRBV20-1 and TRBJ2-1, with TRBD2 matching 10 bases. There are 14 residues in the CDR3. Losses at the gene ends were 2 bases for V and 5 bases for J; bases not matched to a gene: 3. Germline V gene sequence: CDR1 DFQATT, CDR2 SNEGSKA (reference sequence). Written as DNA, the CDR3 is TGCAGTGCTAGAACACTAGCGGGAAACAATGAGCAGTTCTTC. Its protein product is CSARTLAGNNEQFF.

The chain recombines TRBV29-1 with TRBJ1-1, with D tentatively TRBD1 (5 bases). The CDR3 has 14 residues. Deletions cut 6 bases from V and 0 bases from J, with 14 bases between. Looked up from germline, CDR1 is SQVTM and CDR2 is ANQGSEA. The CDR3 DNA follows: TGCAGCGTCTGGACACTACGCATGAACACTGAAGCTTTCTTT. It is translated as CSVWTLRMNTEAFF.

In its sample, this clonotype was seen a few times. The V gene is TRBV2, the J gene TRBJ2-1; the D gene could be TRBD1 or TRBD2 (5 bases each). CDR1 and CDR2 from the germline V gene are SNHLY and FYNNEI. Trimming shortened V by 5 bases and J by 0 bases, and 14 bases separated the two germline ends. The CDR3 extends over 16 amino acids. Here the CDR3 DNA reads TGTGCCAGCAGTATGTCGTGGGACCTCTCCTACAATGAGCAGTTCTTC. It translates to CASSMSWDLSYNEQFF.

The chain couples TRBV11-2 to TRBJ2-7; weak D call: TRBD1 (5 bases). From germline, CDR1 is SGHAT and CDR2 FQNNGV. CDR3 length: 14 residues. The V end lost 6 bases, the J end lost 2 bases, and 14 bases lay between the germline ends. CDR3 nucleotides: TGTGCCAGCAGGGCAGACAGCGAAACCTACGAGCAGTACTTC. It specifies CASRADSETYEQYF. Full variable domain (missing parts from reference TRBV11-2 and TRBJ2-7): EAGVAQSPRYKIIEKRQSVAFWCNPISGHATLYWYQQILGQGPKLLIQFQNNGVVDDSQLPKDRFSAERLKGVDSTLKIQPAKLEDSAVYLCASRADSETYEQYFGPGTRLTVT.

This clonotype was recorded a few times. This chain uses TRBV5-6 with TRBJ2-5; TRBD2 matches 11 bases. Germline values: CDR1 SGHDT, CDR2 YYEEEE. The CDR3 runs 16 residues. V shed 4 bases, J shed 5 bases, and the junction held 10 bases outside the gene matches. CDR3 sequence: CASSRGLAAKLETQYF. CDR3 nucleotide sequence: TGTGCCAGCAGCCGGGGACTAGCGGCCAAATTGGAGACCCAGTACTTC.

This chain links TRBV30 with TRBJ1-5; weak D call: TRBD1 (6 bases). This CDR3 has 13 residues. Germline CDR1 reads GTSNPN; CDR2 reads SVGIG (reference sequence). V lost 3 bases, J lost 1 base, and 7 bases lay in between. The CDR3 DNA follows: TGTGCCTGGAGCCAGGGGAGCAATCAGCCCCAGCATTTT. Encoded protein: CAWSQGSNQPQHF.

The table lists this clonotype with many counts. The chain links TRBV3-1 to TRBJ1-2; D is possibly TRBD1 (5 bases). The CDR3 runs to 12 residues. Between the trimmed V and J ends, which lost 1 base and 5 bases, there was a span of 5 bases. Germline V gene sequence: CDR1 LGHDT, CDR2 YNNKEL (reference sequence). CDR3 sequence reads: CASSQGQYGYTF. The CDR3 bases are TGTGCCAGCAGCCAAGGACAGTATGGCTACACCTTC. The full variable domain, completed using reference TRBV3-1 and TRBJ1-2, is DTAVSQTPKYLVTQMGNDKSIKCEQNLGHDTMYWYKQDSKKFLKIMFSYNNKELIINETVPNRFSPKSPDKAHLNLHINSLELGDSAVYFCASSQGQYGYTFGSGTRLTVV.

This clonotype showed up many times. The chain has TRBV4-2 and TRBJ2-1, with 12 bases matching TRBD1. This CDR3 is built from 15 residues. The junction had 3 bases not matched to a gene; V was cut back by 4 bases and J by 5 bases. Germline V lookup: CDR1 LGHNA, CDR2 YNFKEQ. Here the CDR3 reads CASSPGQGANNEQFF. The CDR3 nucleotides are TGTGCCAGCAGCCCGGGACAGGGGGCAAACAATGAGCAGTTCTTC.

The chain employs TRBV29-1 and TRBJ1-2; 10 bases are shared with TRBD1. The CDR3 is made up of 12 amino acids. Germline CDR1 and CDR2: SQVTM and ANQGSEA. J lost 9 bases, V lost 6 bases, and 7 bases had no gene match. CDR3 sequence (DNA): TGCAGCGTCACCTCGACAGGGGGCAGCTACACCTTC. Translating gives CSVTSTGGSYTF.

This clonotype came up many times. CDR3 region: CASSFVGDQETQYF. CDR3 nucleotides: TGTGCCAGCAGTTTTGTGGGGGATCAAGAGACCCAGTACTTC. The chain joins TRBV6-2 or TRBV6-3 to TRBJ2-5; D possibly uses TRBD1 or TRBD2 (5 bases each). Germline lookup yields CDR1 MNHEY and CDR2 SVGEGT. The CDR3 has 14 residues. V lost 4 bases, J lost 2 bases, and 11 bases lay in between.

The chain joins TRBV11-2 to TRBJ1-1; no clear D. The CDR3 consists of 15 residues. The germline gives CDR1 SGHAT, CDR2 FQNNGV. With 0 bases removed from V and 1 base from J, the gap between germline ends came to 9 bases. The CDR3 sequence is CASSLDWAGNTEAFF. CDR3 sequence (DNA): TGTGCCAGCAGCTTAGATTGGGCGGGGAACACTGAAGCTTTCTTT.

This rearrangement joins TRBV20-1 to TRBJ2-4; 7 nucleotides match TRBD2. Germline V gene sequence: CDR1 DFQATT, CDR2 SNEGSKA (reference sequence). The length of the CDR3 is 14 residues. After removal of 6 bases from V and 0 bases from J, the junction contained 5 bases not matched to a gene. Here the CDR3 reads CSAKLALAKNIQYF. The CDR3 DNA follows: TGCAGTGCCAAACTAGCGCTAGCCAAAAACATTCAGTACTTC.

This clonotype was observed a few times. The rearrangement links TRBV11-1 to TRBJ2-1; D is uncertain. Germline V gene lookup returns CDR1 SGHAT and CDR2 FQDESV (reference sequence). The CDR3 extends over 11 amino acids. V was shortened by 6 bases and J by 9 bases, with 9 bases between the two germline ends. The CDR3 spells CASRSGGEQFF. The DNA of the CDR3 is TGTGCCAGCAGGTCGGGCGGTGAGCAGTTCTTC.

The chain combines TRBV4-1 with TRBJ2-7; weak D call: TRBD1 (8 bases). V was pared by 2 bases and J by 5 bases, with 19 bases between. This CDR3 has 16 residues. Germline lookup yields CDR1 MGHRA and CDR2 YSYEKL. CDR3 sequence reads: CASSQWGGQAGDEQYF. In DNA form, the CDR3 reads TGCGCCAGCAGCCAATGGGGGGGACAGGCAGGGGACGAGCAGTACTTC.

This chain connects TRBV5-1 to TRBJ2-1; a possible D gene is TRBD2 (5 bases). The CDR3 extends over 13 amino acids. The V and J ends lost 4 bases and 13 bases respectively, with 18 bases between them. CDR1 and CDR2 from the germline V gene are SGHRS and YFSETQ. The CDR3 nucleotides are TGCGCCAGCAGCAGGGAACGGGGAGAGACCCAGTTCTTC. Protein sequence: CASSRERGETQFF.

The sample holds a few counts of this clonotype. V usage is TRBV20-1 and J usage is TRBJ1-2; 9 nucleotides align to TRBD1. The CDR3 consists of 13 residues. Looked up from germline, CDR1 is DFQATT and CDR2 is SNEGSKA (reference sequence). J was trimmed by 3 bases and V by 4 bases; bases with no gene match: 3. The CDR3 here is CSAKQGADYGYTF. CDR3 DNA sequence: TGCAGTGCTAAACAGGGGGCCGACTATGGCTACACCTTC.

A few counts support this clonotype. The rearrangement joins TRBV29-1 to TRBJ1-1; 7 nucleotides agree with TRBD1. J gave up 4 bases and V 4 bases, and 6 bases lay outside the gene matches. The CDR3 totals 13 residues. Germline CDR1 and CDR2: SQVTM and ANQGSEA. The CDR3 nucleotides are TGCAGCGTTGGGGCCAGGGGGTCCACTGAAGCTTTCTTT. This sequence encodes CSVGARGSTEAFF.

This clonotype was observed a few times. The chain combines TRBV24-1 with TRBJ1-2, with D unclear. The germline V gene has CDR1 KGHDR and CDR2 SFDVKD. V was shortened by 9 bases and J by 0 bases, with 7 bases between the two germline ends. The CDR3 contains 12 residues. CDR3: CATGGPNYGYTF. Here the CDR3 DNA reads TGTGCCACCGGCGGCCCTAACTATGGCTACACCTTC.

The V and J genes are TRBV12-5 and TRBJ2-1; 8 bases agree with TRBD2. The CDR3 extends over 13 amino acids. V lost 5 bases to trimming and J lost 10 bases; unmatched junction nucleotides: 7. CDR1 is LGHNT and CDR2 is FRNRAP in the germline V gene. This CDR3 reads CASGTRTSREQFF. In nucleotides, the CDR3 is TGTGCTAGTGGTACGAGGACTAGCCGAGAGCAGTTCTTC.

This clonotype was picked up a small number of times. The chain recombines TRBV14 with TRBJ2-7, with D possibly being TRBD1 or TRBD2 (6 bases each). The V end was cut by 2 bases, the J end by 5 bases, with 16 bases between. CDR1 SGHDN and CDR2 FVKESK come from the germline V gene. The length of the CDR3 is 15 residues. CDR3 DNA: TGTGCCAGCAGCCAAAGAGTAGGGGGGATCGACGAGCAGTACTTC. Translating gives CASSQRVGGIDEQYF. The variable domain in full, completed from reference TRBV14 and TRBJ2-7, reads EAGVTQFPSHSVIEKGQTVTLRCDPISGHDNLYWYRRVMGKEIKFLLHFVKESKQDESGMPNNRFLAERTGGTYSTLKVQPAELEDSGVYFCASSQRVGGIDEQYFGPGTRLTVT.

This clonotype was recorded a few times. The rearrangement links TRBV7-6 to TRBJ2-7; tentatively, D is TRBD1 (6 bases). This CDR3 is 14 amino acids long. Trimming cost V 5 bases and J 2 bases, with 13 bases left between them. Looked up from germline, CDR1 is SGHVS and CDR2 is FNYEAQ. The CDR3 coding sequence is TGTGCCAGCAGCACAGATACAGGGACCTACGAGCAGTACTTC. Amino acid sequence: CASSTDTGTYEQYF.

The chain carries TRBV11-3 and TRBJ2-1; D uncertain. Germline V gene lookup returns CDR1 SGHNT and CDR2 YENEEA. The CDR3 runs 14 residues. Trimming removed 1 base from V and 5 bases from J, with 9 bases in between. In DNA form, the CDR3 reads TGTGCCAGCAGCTTAGGGCGTAGAGACAATGAGCAGTTCTTC. This sequence encodes CASSLGRRDNEQFF.

About this clonotype: The junction differs from germline at one of its ends, possibly a read error. The chain couples TRBV18 to TRBJ2-3; D might be TRBD2 (6 bases). This CDR3 is built from 15 residues. CDR1 is KGHSH, CDR2 LQKENI, per germline. The CDR3 region has the DNA TGTGCCAGCTCATCACCCAGCGGGCATACAGATACGCAGTATTTT. Its translation is CASSSPSGHTDTQYF. The complete variable domain, with remaining parts taken from reference TRBV18 and TRBJ2-3, reads NAGVMQNPRHLVRRRGQEARLRCSPMKGHSHVYWYRQLPEEGLKFMVYLQKENIIDESGMPKERFSAEFPKEGPSILRIQQVVRGDSAAYFCASSSPSGHTDTQYFGPGTRLTVL.

The chain couples TRBV7-9 to TRBJ2-7; TRBD1 matches at 7 bases. In germline, CDR1 is SEHNR, CDR2 FQNEAQ (reference sequence). CDR3 length: 16 residues. V lost 3 bases to trimming and J lost 2 bases; unmatched junction nucleotides: 10. The CDR3 coding sequence is TGTGCCAGCAGCTTCGCGACAGGGCTCTTTGCCTACGAGCAGTACTTC. Its protein is CASSFATGLFAYEQYF. Supplemented by reference TRBV7-9 and TRBJ2-7, the full variable domain reads DTGVSQNPRHKITKRGQNVTFRCDPISEHNRLYWYRQTLGQGPEFLTYFQNEAQLEKSRLLSDRFSAERPKGSFSTLEIQRTEQGDSAMYLCASSFATGLFAYEQYFGPGTRLTVT.

This clonotype was counted ten times or more. The rearrangement joins TRBV29-1 to TRBJ2-7; no clear D. Trimming stripped 4 bases from V and 2 bases from J, with 12 bases between. This CDR3 comprises 13 residues. In germline, CDR1 is SQVTM, CDR2 ANQGSEA. CDR3: CSVVGRFTYEQYF. The CDR3 nucleotides are TGCAGCGTTGTAGGCCGGTTTACCTACGAGCAGTACTTC.

This clonotype was counted only a few times. V usage is TRBV20-1 and J usage is TRBJ2-7, with D possibly TRBD2 on 6 matching bases. Germline V lookup: CDR1 DFQATT, CDR2 SNEGSKA (reference sequence). The CDR3 spans 15 residues. V dropped 3 bases and J dropped 4 bases, with 19 bases sitting between them. The CDR3 here is CSARETSKNSYEQYF. The DNA of the CDR3 is TGCAGTGCTAGGGAGACTAGTAAGAATTCATACGAGCAGTACTTC.